These 30 T cell receptor beta chains were all obtained from the same sample, sequenced in a study of blood T cell repertoires in COVID-19. Using immunoSEQ multiplex PCR, the repertoire was profiled, and TCRdb retains in-frame clones only, with some absent. The table includes roughly 480,000 clones, roughly nine tenths detected once. Sequences were obtained from peripheral blood. These receptors all stem from a man between 18 and 35 years old with COVID-19, enrolled during active disease.

The sample holds one count of this clone. CDR3 nucleotide sequence: TGTGCCAGCAGCCAAACAGGAGCATCCACAGATACGCAGTATTTT. Amino acids: CASSQTGASTDTQYF. The chain uses TRBV3-1 (or the pseudogene TRBV3-2) and TRBJ2-3, with D possibly TRBD1 on 5 matching bases. The V gene's germline CDR1 is LGHDT and CDR2 YNNKEL (reference sequence). With 2 bases removed from V and 2 bases from J, the gap between germline ends came to 11 bases. The CDR3 contains 15 residues.

The chain employs TRBV5-1 and TRBJ2-1; 9 nucleotides match TRBD2. Germline CDR1 and CDR2: SGHRS and YFSETQ. V shed 0 bases, J shed 9 bases, and the junction held 13 bases outside the gene matches. This CDR3 has 17 residues. The CDR3 nucleotides are TGCGCCAGCAGCTTGGATGGCGGGGGGGCCTGGATTGGTGAGCAGTTCTTC. This codes for CASSLDGGGAWIGEQFF.

The chain recombines TRBV19 with TRBJ2-7; tentative D call: TRBD2 (6 bases). Trimming took off 3 bases at V and 3 bases at J, with 18 bases between the two ends. In germline, CDR1 is LNHDA, CDR2 SQIVND (reference sequence). The CDR3 spans 16 residues. This CDR3 is CASSIGASELGYEQYF. CDR3 sequence (DNA): TGTGCCAGTAGTATCGGGGCTAGCGAACTCGGCTACGAGCAGTACTTC.

The chain carries TRBV19 and TRBJ2-7; 10 bases line up with TRBD2. This CDR3 comprises 14 residues. CDR1 is LNHDA, CDR2 SQIVND, per germline (reference sequence). Trimming at V came to 5 bases and at J to 3 bases, leaving 4 bases not matched to a gene. CDR3 sequence (DNA): TGTGCCAGTAGTGAACTAGCGGGGTTCTACGAGCAGTACTTC. As protein: CASSELAGFYEQYF.

This clone was counted once. The rearrangement joins TRBV5-1 to TRBJ1-1; tentative D call: TRBD1 (5 bases). Trimming removed 0 bases from V and 1 base from J, with 10 bases in between. In germline, CDR1 is SGHRS, CDR2 YFSETQ. This CDR3 spans 15 amino acids. This CDR3 is CASSLVQGGNTEAFF. As DNA, the CDR3 is TGCGCCAGCAGCTTGGTTCAGGGAGGGAACACTGAAGCTTTCTTT.

The chain joins TRBV6-5 to TRBJ2-5, with D perhaps TRBD2 (7 bases). Germline assignment: CDR1 MNHEY and CDR2 SVGAGI. The CDR3 length is 13 residues. Trimming cost V 7 bases and J 8 bases, with 17 bases left between them. CDR3 coding DNA: TGTGCCAGCAATAACGGGGGCGGGGGTACCCAGTACTTC. Amino acids: CASNNGGGGTQYF.

The chain recombines TRBV30 with TRBJ1-2, with 7 bases identical to TRBD1. Trimming removed 2 bases from V and 5 bases from J; junction bases left unmatched: 8. Germline CDR1 and CDR2: GTSNPN and SVGIG (reference sequence). This CDR3 region has 14 residues. The CDR3 nucleotides read TGTGCCTGGAGTCAGCCAGGGGGTAAATATGGCTACACCTTC. This sequence encodes CAWSQPGGKYGYTF.

The chain carries TRBV4-1 and TRBJ2-3; TRBD2 matches 11 bases. Trimming took 1 base from V and 3 from J; bases not matched to a gene: 9. CDR1 and CDR2 from the germline V gene are MGHRA and YSYEKL. CDR3 size: 18 residues. The CDR3 DNA reads as TGCGCCAGCAGCCAAGTAGCCCTAGCGGGAGGTTCGACAGATACGCAGTATTTT. It encodes CASSQVALAGGSTDTQYF.

This chain joins TRBV2 and TRBJ2-3; D is possibly TRBD1 (5 bases). The CDR3 has 13 amino acids. Trimming cost V 2 bases and J 4 bases, with 7 bases left between them. CDR1 and CDR2 from the germline V gene are SNHLY and FYNNEI. The CDR3 spells CASSERGSDTQYF. As DNA, the CDR3 is TGTGCCAGCAGTGAAAGGGGATCAGATACGCAGTATTTT.

V and J are TRBV6-2 or TRBV6-3 and TRBJ2-2; tentative D call: TRBD2 (6 bases). V dropped 3 bases and J dropped 8 bases, with 10 bases sitting between them. Per the germline V gene, CDR1 is MNHEY and CDR2 is SVGEGT. This CDR3 comprises 13 residues. This CDR3 is CASSYGGIGELFF. The CDR3 DNA is TGTGCCAGCAGTTATGGGGGGATTGGGGAGCTGTTTTTT.

This chain links TRBV7-2 with TRBJ2-1; no clear D. The CDR3 contains 15 residues. CDR1 is SGHTA and CDR2 is FQGNSA in the germline V gene. Deletions cut 1 base from V and 2 bases from J, with 9 bases between. This CDR3 is CASSLVFTAYNEQFF. As DNA, the CDR3 is TGTGCCAGCAGCTTAGTGTTTACAGCCTACAATGAGCAGTTCTTC.

A single count supports this clone. The chain recombines TRBV5-4 with TRBJ1-6; 7 bases align to TRBD1. Trimming at V came to 0 bases and at J to 5 bases, leaving 2 bases not matched to a gene. Germline V gives CDR1 SGHNT, CDR2 YYREEE (reference sequence). The CDR3 contains 15 residues. The CDR3, as DNA: TGTGCCAGCAGCTTGGGGGACAGAAATAATTCACCCCTCCACTTT. Translated: CASSLGDRNNSPLHF.

This clone appeared a single time. This chain uses TRBV5-6 with TRBJ2-1; perhaps TRBD2 as D (6 bases). V lost 5 bases and J 8 bases, leaving 17 bases between the germline ends. The CDR3 runs to 14 residues. Germline CDR1 reads SGHDT; CDR2 reads YYEEEE. The CDR3 DNA reads TGTGCCAGCAGTTTGAATGGAAGGAGGGATGAGCAGTTCTTC. Protein sequence: CASSLNGRRDEQFF.

The J gene is TRBJ1-4, the V gene TRBV9; D unresolved. V lost 0 bases and J 5 bases, leaving 8 bases between the germline ends. The CDR3 has 14 amino acids. The germline V gene has CDR1 SGDLS and CDR2 YYNGEE. CDR3 nucleotides: TGTGCCAGCAGCGTAGAGGGAGTGAATGAAAAACTGTTTTTT. Its translation is CASSVEGVNEKLFF.

This clone was counted once. The chain has TRBV4-1 and TRBJ2-5; 8 bases align to TRBD1. The CDR3 contains 18 residues. J lost 4 bases, V lost 5 bases, and 18 bases had no gene match. The germline V gene encodes CDR1 MGHRA and CDR2 YSYEKL. CDR3 amino acids: CASSIRLRTGGKAETQYF. CDR3 nucleotides: TGCGCCAGCAGCATAAGACTAAGAACAGGGGGTAAAGCAGAGACCCAGTACTTC.

The chain couples TRBV12-5 to TRBJ2-6; D possibly corresponds to TRBD1 (5 bases). The CDR3 is made up of 16 amino acids. The germline V and J ends were trimmed by 0 bases and 4 bases, with 10 bases remaining between them. CDR1 and CDR2 (germline): LGHNT, FRNRAP. For the CDR3, the DNA is TGTGCTAGTGGTTTGGTACCAGGGTACGGGGCCAACGTCCTGACTTTC. It yields the protein CASGLVPGYGANVLTF.

This chain joins TRBV6-5 and TRBJ1-1, with D possibly matching TRBD1 (5 bases). CDR3 length: 13 residues. V was trimmed by 11 bases and J by 4 bases, leaving 17 bases between them. Germline values: CDR1 MNHEY, CDR2 SVGAGI. CDR3 amino acids: CAVSGPQGTEAFF. The CDR3 nucleotides are TGTGCCGTATCCGGGCCCCAGGGCACTGAAGCTTTCTTT.

The chain uses TRBV10-1 and TRBJ2-2; 13 bases are a match to TRBD2. V lost 8 bases and J lost 5; bases outside the gene matches: 2. The CDR3 runs to 14 residues. CDR1 WNHNN and CDR2 SYGVQD come from the germline V gene (reference sequence). CDR3 residues: CASGLAGVTGELFF. The CDR3 nucleotides read TGCGCCAGCGGACTAGCGGGAGTTACCGGGGAGCTGTTTTTT.

As to this clone: Mismatch with germline at one junction end may stem from a read error. The rearrangement joins TRBV6-5 to TRBJ1-5, with no clear D. The CDR3 has 13 amino acids. The germline V gene has CDR1 MNHEY and CDR2 SVGAGI. CDR3 sequence (DNA): TGCGCGACGAGGGCTGGGGGCAATCAGCCCCAGCATTTT. Residues: CATRAGGNQPQHF.

The rearrangement links TRBV11-3 to TRBJ2-1; D unresolved. The CDR3 totals 18 residues. CDR1 and CDR2 (germline): SGHNT, YENEEA. V was shortened by 5 bases and J by 0 bases, with 20 bases between the two germline ends. The CDR3 loop is CASSPPLALRSSYNEQFF. DNA for the CDR3: TGTGCCAGCAGCCCTCCTTTGGCTCTAAGGAGCTCCTACAATGAGCAGTTCTTC.

This clone was detected once. This chain connects TRBV15 to TRBJ1-6; D is possibly TRBD1 (6 bases). The CDR3 covers 14 residues. The ends were cut back, 5 bases at V and 8 bases at J, with 13 bases in the middle. Germline CDR1 and CDR2: LNHNV and YYDKDF (reference sequence). The CDR3 nucleotides are TGTGCCACCAGCGGCGACAGGTTGGATTCACCCCTCCACTTT. It encodes CATSGDRLDSPLHF.

The V gene is TRBV7-9, the J gene TRBJ2-3; the match to TRBD2 covers 8 bases. J was trimmed by 5 bases and V by 5 bases; bases with no gene match: 6. The CDR3 spans 14 residues. The V gene's germline CDR1 is SEHNR and CDR2 FQNEAQ (reference sequence). In nucleotides, the CDR3 is TGTGCCAGCAGCACGGGGGGGCCCGGAGATACGCAGTATTTT. Translating gives CASSTGGPGDTQYF.

V gene TRBV2 combines with J gene TRBJ2-5; the D gene is possibly TRBD1 (7 bases). Per germline, CDR1 SNHLY and CDR2 FYNNEI. V lost 8 bases to trimming and J lost 4 bases, with 20 bases between them. CDR3 length: 15 amino acids. The CDR3 sequence: CASRTEGARGETQYF. The DNA for the CDR3 is TGTGCCAGCCGGACGGAGGGGGCTCGAGGAGAGACCCAGTACTTC. Full variable domain (rest looked up from reference TRBV2 and TRBJ2-5): EPEVTQTPSHQVTQMGQEVILRCVPISNHLYFYWYRQILGQKVEFLVSFYNNEISEKSEIFDDQFSVERPDGSNFTLKIRSTKLEDSAMYFCASRTEGARGETQYFGPGTRLLVL.

This chain connects TRBV19 to TRBJ2-1, with 10 bases aligning to TRBD1. The CDR3 is 16 amino acids. J lost 6 bases, V lost 10 bases, and 15 bases had no gene match. Germline V gene sequence: CDR1 LNHDA, CDR2 SQIVND (reference sequence). CDR3 sequence (DNA): TGTGCCACCTCGCCCTCGACAGGGGGCATGTTCAATGAGCAGTTCTTC. Its translation is CATSPSTGGMFNEQFF.

This clone was counted once. V is TRBV6-6 and J is TRBJ2-7, with TRBD1 identical over 10 bases. The CDR3 has 14 residues. Germline lookup yields CDR1 MNHNY and CDR2 SVGAGI (reference sequence). Unmatched junction bases numbered 2, after V lost 0 bases and J lost 6 bases. The CDR3, as DNA: TGTGCCAGCAGTTACTCTGACAGGGGGCCCGAGCAGTACTTC. Amino acid sequence: CASSYSDRGPEQYF.

The chain joins TRBV3-1 (or the pseudogene TRBV3-2) to TRBJ2-1; 8 bases fit TRBD2. V lost 4 bases to trimming and J lost 6 bases; unmatched junction nucleotides: 2. The CDR3 totals 13 residues. Germline CDR1 is LGHDT and CDR2 is YNNKEL (reference sequence). CDR3 bases: TGTGCCAGCAGCCGACTAGCGCCCAATGAGCAGTTCTTC. Translated: CASSRLAPNEQFF.

This chain joins TRBV5-1 and TRBJ2-2, with 7 bases aligning to TRBD2. V shed 4 bases, J shed 1 base, and the junction held 7 bases outside the gene matches. This CDR3 comprises 16 residues. Per germline, CDR1 SGHRS and CDR2 YFSETQ. As DNA, the CDR3 is TGCGCCAGCAGCCCTTATGAGCGGGGGAACACCGGGGAGCTGTTTTTT. The encoded protein is CASSPYERGNTGELFF.

The chain is built from TRBV6-5 and TRBJ1-1, with 7 bases identical to TRBD1. Germline CDR1 MNHEY, CDR2 SVGAGI. Losses at the gene ends were 6 bases for V and 5 bases for J; bases not matched to a gene: 12. This CDR3 comprises 15 residues. CDR3 residues: CASRRQRTGETEAFF. The CDR3 DNA follows: TGTGCCAGCAGACGACAACGGACAGGAGAAACTGAAGCTTTCTTT.

V and J are TRBV24-1 and TRBJ2-3, with D perhaps matching TRBD1 (5 bases). The CDR3 runs to 15 residues. CDR1 is KGHDR and CDR2 is SFDVKD in the germline V gene. Trimming cost V 3 bases and J 2 bases, with 11 bases left between them. The CDR3 bases are TGTGCCACCAGTGATGGCAGGGAAATCACAGATACGCAGTATTTT. It encodes CATSDGREITDTQYF.

The chain joins TRBV10-1 to TRBJ1-3, with D hard to call. CDR3 length: 15 residues. With 5 bases removed from V and 2 bases from J, the gap between germline ends came to 13 bases. The germline V gene has CDR1 WNHNN and CDR2 SYGVQD (reference sequence). CDR3 nucleotide sequence: TGCGCCAGCAGTCCCGGGATAAACCCTGGAAACACCATATATTTT. Encoded protein: CASSPGINPGNTIYF.